The next 15 T cell receptor beta chains were all read from a single sample in a study of blood T cell repertoires in COVID-19. TCRdb's table, derived via immunoSEQ multiplex PCR, lists solely in-frame clones and lacks some. The data contain approximately 200,000 clones, roughly four fifths of them seen just once; the ten biggest clones take up roughly 12%. The sample consisted of PBMCs or T cells enriched from blood (not recorded which). Source of these receptors: a man between 40 and 49 years old who had recovered from COVID-19.

V is TRBV2 and J is TRBJ2-3; 10 nucleotides agree with TRBD2. V dropped 6 bases and J dropped 0; count of bases not matched to a gene: 0. Germline V gene data show CDR1 as SNHLY and CDR2 as FYNNEI. There are 14 residues in the CDR3. This chain's CDR3 is CASRGLASTDTQYF. Here the CDR3 DNA reads TGTGCCAGCAGGGGACTAGCGAGCACAGATACGCAGTATTTT.

This sequence joins TRBV12-3 or TRBV12-4 and TRBJ1-2; D uncertain. The CDR3 is 12 residues long. V lost 4 bases to trimming and J lost 4 bases, with 7 bases between them. The CDR3 DNA reads as TGTGCCAGCAGTTCTAGCGGCTATGGCTACACCTTC. Amino acids: CASSSSGYGYTF.

The chain combines TRBV28 with TRBJ2-6, with D possibly matching TRBD1 (6 bases). The CDR3 is made up of 19 amino acids. Germline loops: CDR1 MDHEN, CDR2 SYDVKM. The germline V and J ends were trimmed by 6 bases and 0 bases, with 21 bases remaining between them. In nucleotides, the CDR3 is TGTGCCAGCAGCACGAATCTCCGGGACACTCTCTCTGGGGCCAACGTCCTGACTTTC. Its protein product is CASSTNLRDTLSGANVLTF.

CDR3 sequence (DNA): TGTGCCAGCAGCATCCTAGGCTCCTACAATGAGCAGTTCTTC. It specifies CASSILGSYNEQFF. J is TRBJ2-1 and V is TRBV7-3; D remains ambiguous. The CDR3 loop spans 14 amino acids. Germline V gives CDR1 SGHTA, CDR2 FQGTGA. The V and J ends lost 5 bases and 0 bases respectively, with 8 bases between them.

The table lists this clone with a few counts. CDR3 DNA: TGTGCCAGCGGGGGGGTCGGGCAGTTCTTC. It specifies CASGGVGQFF. The V call is TRBV6-5, the J call TRBJ2-1; TRBD2 matches 7 bases. Trimming cost V 8 bases and J 12 bases; bases outside gene matches: 4. The CDR3 loop spans 10 amino acids. In germline, CDR1 is MNHEY, CDR2 SVGAGI.

This clone was seen more than once but under ten times. V usage is TRBV9 and J usage is TRBJ1-2; TRBD1 agrees at 8 bases. Unmatched junction bases numbered 5, after V lost 4 bases and J lost 3 bases. The CDR3 extends over 14 amino acids. Per the germline V gene, CDR1 is SGDLS and CDR2 is YYNGEE. The CDR3 spells CASSPSTGDYGYTF. Here the CDR3 DNA reads TGTGCCAGCAGCCCTTCGACAGGGGACTATGGCTACACCTTC.

The V and J genes are TRBV9 and TRBJ1-2, with a weak D call TRBD1 (6 bases). Germline assignment: CDR1 SGDLS and CDR2 YYNGEE. The ends were cut back, 0 bases at V and 4 bases at J, with 13 bases in the middle. The CDR3 sequence is 15 residues long. The CDR3 DNA sequence: TGTGCCAGCAGCGTAGCAAGGACAGCACCCTATGGCTACACCTTC. The encoded protein is CASSVARTAPYGYTF.

The CDR3 loop is CASIRTSGRVGEQFF. In DNA, the CDR3 is TGTGCCAGTATCCGGACTAGCGGGAGGGTGGGTGAGCAGTTCTTC. The chain has TRBV19 and TRBJ2-1, with 15 bases matching TRBD2. The J segment lost 9 bases and the V segment lost 7 bases, leaving 7 bases of the junction unmatched. Germline V CDR1 and CDR2: LNHDA, SQIVND (reference sequence). The CDR3 is made up of 15 amino acids.

This rearrangement joins TRBV28 to TRBJ1-1; D unresolved. The CDR3 totals 16 residues. Germline CDR1 reads MDHEN; CDR2 reads SYDVKM. Deletions cut 3 bases from V and 3 bases from J, with 17 bases between. The CDR3 reads CASSFLLHETYTEAFF. The CDR3 coding sequence is TGTGCCAGCAGTTTCCTGTTACATGAGACATACACTGAAGCTTTCTTT.

V and J are TRBV7-9 and TRBJ2-7; TRBD2 matches 10 bases. The CDR3 has 17 amino acids. V lost 1 base and J lost 5; bases outside the gene matches: 11. Germline V gene data show CDR1 as SEHNR and CDR2 as FQNEAQ (reference sequence). The CDR3 region is CASSLGGASGRGNEQYF. CDR3 sequence (DNA): TGTGCCAGCAGCTTAGGGGGTGCTAGCGGGAGAGGTAACGAGCAGTACTTC.

This clone was detected a few times. V is TRBV6-2 or TRBV6-3 and J is TRBJ2-7; D possibly corresponds to TRBD1 (6 bases). The CDR3 extends over 15 amino acids. Deletions cut 2 bases from V and 7 bases from J, with 18 bases between. Germline values: CDR1 MNHEY, CDR2 SVGEGT. CDR3 sequence (DNA): TGTGCCAGCAGTTACGAGGGGGAAATATCGGGGGAGCAGTACTTC. Protein: CASSYEGEISGEQYF.

The chain carries TRBV3-1 (or the pseudogene TRBV3-2) and TRBJ1-3; 10 bases line up with TRBD1. V was clipped by 0 bases and J by 0 bases; unmatched bases: 2. CDR3 length: 17 residues. Germline CDR1 is LGHDT and CDR2 is YNNKEL (reference sequence). The CDR3 is CASSQETGGFSGNTIYF. In DNA, the CDR3 is TGTGCCAGCAGCCAAGAGACAGGGGGCTTCTCTGGAAACACCATATATTTT.

The genes are TRBV4-1 and TRBJ2-7, with 9 bases fitting TRBD1. The V gene end was trimmed by 5 bases and the J gene end by 5 bases; junction bases not matched to a gene: 10. Per germline, CDR1 MGHRA and CDR2 YSYEKL. The CDR3 spans 15 residues. The CDR3 sequence: CASSKDRGQGHEQYF. The CDR3 nucleotides are TGCGCCAGCAGCAAGGACAGGGGACAGGGACACGAGCAGTACTTC.

The V call is TRBV3-1 (or the pseudogene TRBV3-2), the J call TRBJ1-1, with TRBD1 as a possible D gene (5 bases). V lost 4 bases and J lost 6, with 18 bases in between. This CDR3 has 15 residues. Germline CDR1 LGHDT, CDR2 YNNKEL (reference sequence). CDR3 sequence: CASSPLGGVKAEAFF. The CDR3 DNA reads as TGTGCCAGCAGCCCCCTGGGGGGTGTGAAGGCTGAAGCTTTCTTT.

With respect to this clone: Additional DNA sequences in this sample encode the identical CDR3. CDR3 region: CASSLGGGSYNEQFF. The CDR3 region has the DNA TGTGCCAGCAGTTTAGGGGGGGGCTCCTACAATGAGCAGTTCTTC. This chain uses TRBV28 with TRBJ2-1, with TRBD2 identical over 7 bases. The germline gives CDR1 MDHEN, CDR2 SYDVKM. This CDR3 spans 15 amino acids. V shed 2 bases, J shed 0 bases, and the junction held 1 base outside the gene matches.